This T cell receptor (beta chain) comes out of a study of cytomegalovirus exposure and HLA in healthy donors (dated by TCRdb to the late 2010s). Broadly, across the study: According to an earlier analysis of around 600 of the donors, about 180 million T cells yielded over 90 million unique TCR beta sequences and approximately 280 Gb of sequence data. In a later analysis, previously published TCR beta repertoires from 670 or so donors were re-analyzed and high-resolution HLA genotyping was added so that TCR occurrence patterns could be studied. Using immunosequencing, the study profiled T cell repertoires from approximately 700 subjects and related those repertoires to cytomegalovirus serostatus. Alongside the repertoire data, information on donor age, sex, ethnicity and CMV serostatus was compiled. In a later genetic analysis, genome-wide SNP genotypes for 398 of the 666 donors were used, and that subset was treated as a discovery cohort. The later analysis used no new phenotypic data to find candidate immune exposures, relying instead on TCR beta sequences and their occurrence across donors. The study aimed to test whether signatures of past pathogen exposure could be identified by cataloging public T cell receptors. Typing coverage differed by locus: A, B, C, DRB1 and DQB1 were typed in roughly 620-630 donors, DQA1 in 522, DPA1 in 600 to 610, and DPB1 in 400 to 490. Every discovery cohort repertoire had been produced on one sequencing platform. About 300 gigabases of sequencing data and 70 million to 100 million unique TCR sequences made up an early release that covered 500 to 650 HLA-typed donors. In addition to the first cohort of 666 subjects, a separate validation cohort of 120 different subjects was used. High-throughput TCR immunosequencing, statistical association of individual TCRs with disease status, and machine learning were combined to predict cytomegalovirus infection status. About 5 DR-DQ haplotypes were handled as single units for association and clustering, since linkage in the cohort was strong. Among almost 400 genotyped donors of the cohort, an average of approximately 250,000 unique TCR beta nucleotide sequences were sequenced per donor, around 20% of them non-productive. An earlier analysis of roughly 600 of the donors used high-throughput TCR beta sequencing to judge whether each TCR beta V gene segment behaved as functional or pseudogenic. Class I and class II HLA loci were covered by the typing at four-digit resolution. Of the roughly 390 genotyped donors, 80% to 90% were placed in the genetic ancestry cluster associated with self-reported Caucasian donors. What the research found in general, with its limitations: Correlated functional status among segregating V segments might be attributable to linkage disequilibrium, but an unknown experimental factor could not be ruled out. Because counts were too low, roughly 17 rarely observed V segments, including chromosome 9 orphons, were left out of the earlier analysis of approximately 580 of the donors. According to a later genetic analysis, donors in an Asian-associated ancestry cluster had fewer N-insertions in productive TCRs than the approximately 610-donor mean. Sequencing depth was assumed to be roughly uniform across donors in the presence/absence analyses, though that assumption may not hold. According to the authors, the approach could potentially be generalized to other disease states and immunological phenotypes. In the study, about 150 TCR beta chains were listed as associated with cytomegalovirus. A later analysis found that most CMV-associated TCR beta chains appeared HLA-restricted, with HLA associations seemingly driven largely by CMV exposure. In an earlier analysis of 450 to 750 of the donors, most TCR beta V segments appeared in productive rearrangements about 87% or about 30% of the time, broadly matching IMGT annotations. A further reported finding was that TCR beta sequences accurately predicted the HLA-A and HLA-B alleles for most subjects in the first cohort. In a later analysis, HLA-associated TCR beta chains were found to be more clonally expanded and to have lower generation probabilities than equally common non-associated chains. CMV serostatus was the only immune exposure information available for the cohort. In vitro tests confirmed that a few of the cytomegalovirus-associated TCR beta chains recognize cytomegalovirus antigens. Because HLA typing was missing for some donors at each locus, association tests included only the typed subset. The classifier was reported to diagnose cytomegalovirus status with high specificity and sensitivity in both the original and validation cohorts. In a later analysis, the rate of TCR association differed among HLA loci, with DRB1 alleles having the most associated TCRs and HLA-C alleles having the fewest. In a later analysis, more than 15,000 TCR beta sequences were associated with specific HLA alleles at a false discovery rate of 0.05. In a later genetic analysis, a missense DCLRE1C variant was associated with V-gene and J-gene trimming of TCR beta chains, and the association was replicated in an independent cohort. In this cohort, only TCR beta chains were sequenced, and detectable features were limited by the absence of alpha or paired-chain data. Across donors, most TCR sequences were observed very rarely, whereas some public TCRs were present in many individuals. According to a later analysis, parvovirus B19, influenza, CMV and Epstein-Barr virus appeared linked to several top co-occurrence clusters. Assigning TCR associations to individual alleles was difficult when HLA alleles, especially DR and DQ, strongly co-occurred. Because the 87-base-pair reads could not distinguish some IMGT-functional V segments, including TRBV6-2 and TRBV6-3, those segments were excluded. A group of highly shared sequence variants was considered likely to be a technical artifact of the sequencing pipeline.

The CDR3 holds 15 amino acids from the cysteine to the phenylalanine. The read is trimmed to its CDR3 DNA, 45 bases read in frame from base 1. The V end gives up 5 bases and the J end 3 bases, leaving 9 bases in the junction not matched to a gene. From the germline V gene (reference sequence), CDR1 is SGHAT and CDR2 is FQDESV. The method behind the library was the immunoSEQ multiplex PCR assay. A mixture of 60 forward primers for TCR Vbeta segments and 13 reverse primers for TCR Jbeta segments was used in the multiplex PCR. The CDR3 region of rearranged TCR beta genes was amplified from genomic DNA by a multiplex PCR assay. On the Illumina HiSeq System, the amplified TCR beta libraries were sequenced as 87-base-pair reads. As for the authors' bioinformatics: A later analysis tallied around 87 million unique TCR beta chains across the 700 or so repertoires, and some 10 million of those chains were shared by two or more donors. A nearest-neighbor algorithm error-corrected the raw reads and collapsed the reads into unique sequences, merging closely related sequences to remove PCR and sequencing errors. CDR3 sequences were aligned to IMGT reference sequences to assign V, D and J gene segments. Each retained sequence needed at least a six-nucleotide match to both a V gene segment and a J gene segment. Rearrangements were called productive when the CDR3 lacked stop codons and stayed in frame with V and J; all others were non-productive. CDR3 was defined by IMGT convention, running from the second conserved V-encoded cysteine to the conserved J-encoded phenylalanine. The earlier analysis of about 610 of the donors excluded sequences that lacked an unambiguous match to a single V gene segment. An earlier analysis of fewer than 750 of the donors called V segments functional above 56.7% productive rearrangements and segregating when the between-donor standard deviation exceeded 5%. A statistical classification framework was built to diagnose cytomegalovirus status from the catalog of TCR beta chain sequences. A later analysis assigned V and J genes by comparing TCR nucleotide sequences with IMGT/GENE-DB human TR gene sequences. The TCRdist pipeline was used in a later analysis to assign CDR3 sequences and most-parsimonious VDJ recombination scenarios. In a later analysis, each TCR beta chain was defined by its CDR3 amino acid sequence together with its V-gene family, and reads without a unique V-gene family were excluded. A later analysis removed over 500 highly shared, low-generation-probability nucleotide sequences to deal with suspected cross-contamination and a sequencing artifact. A later analysis calculated a clonal expansion index for each public chain from normalized within-repertoire ranks of inferred template counts. Generation probabilities in a later analysis came from a VDJ recombination model fitted to out-of-frame rearrangements, and those results were checked against IGoR. Hypergeometric tests were used in a later analysis to score TCR-TCR, TCR-HLA and TCR-CMV co-occurrence, with a repertoire-size bias correction applied to the TCR pairs. A later analysis estimated false discovery rates by permuting HLA or CMV assignments 20 times. In a later analysis, co-occurring TCRs were grouped using DBSCAN, with TCRdist sequence similarity added in when clustering inside HLA-allele-positive subsets. Co-occurrence clustering excluded repertoires with fewer than 30,000 or more than 120,000 public chains, plus five with anomalous nucleotide sharing. In its TCRdb copy, this immuneACCESS table keeps in-frame sequences only and misses some clones. Where compared with another copy, unresolved V genes explain less than half of these, and the others have no known cause. D and trimming come from the DNA, and the V and J calls and clone size come from that table. The sample contains roughly 130,000 clones, 82% of them found a single time. The ten biggest clones cover approximately 1.1% of the sample.

Of note for this clone: No antigen is known for it. Within one base of it there is no much larger clone, and no base qualities were kept.

The cohort consisted of some 670 healthy bone marrow donors. Cohort members were all nominally healthy when sampled, although unrecorded immune exposures were likely present. The donor was CMV seronegative and was included in the group of under 450 seronegative cohort members. Each donor provided a peripheral blood sample, and peripheral blood mononuclear cells were used for TCR beta sequencing. The Qiagen DNeasy Blood Extraction Kit was used to extract genomic DNA from the blood cell samples. The receptor was derived from a boy younger than 18 in good health and CMV-seronegative. The V and J genes are TRBV11-1 and TRBJ1-1; the junction holds 7 bases that match TRBD1. The source material was PBMCs. The DNA sequence reads TGTGCCAGCAGCCCTGGGACAGCCGGCTACACTGAAGCTTTCTTT. It specifies CASSPGTAGYTEAFF.